This T cell receptor (beta chain) was documented in a study of vaccination and CD4 T cells after COVID-19 (dated by TCRdb to between 2022 and 2023). Some background on the complete study: Every convalescent patient had a positive nasal swab PCR test for SARS-CoV-2, with mild disease in roughly ten patients and severe disease in one. Post-COVID blood samples from convalescent patients were collected a median of around 100 days after diagnosis, with a range of about 30 to 170 days. In roughly 11 COVID-19 convalescent patients and a handful of infection-naive healthy vaccine recipients, the spike-specific CD4+ TCR repertoire before mRNA vaccination was compared with the repertoire after mRNA vaccination. Control cultures used a CEFX viral epitope pool as positive control, an HIV-1 Nef peptide pool as negative control, or no peptide. Each participant got two doses of either the Pfizer-BioNTech BNT162b2 vaccine (n=8) or the Moderna mRNA-1273 vaccine (n=2). The time from the second vaccine dose to post-vaccine blood sampling had a median of roughly 72 days and ranged from roughly 12 to 241 days. In the convalescent cohort there were six males and four females, among whom were two Hispanic individuals, seven Caucasians, two Asians and one multiracial person. The cultures were stimulated with overlapping spike peptide pools from SARS-CoV-2 and from the common cold coronaviruses HCoV-NL63, HCoV-OC43 and HCoV-229E.

Libraries were made using PCR. DNA from cultured CD4+ T cells was subjected to TCR sequencing with the Oncomine TCR Beta short-read assay at the Johns Hopkins FTIC core. Genomic DNA was extracted from the cultured CD4+ T cells with the QIAamp micro DNA kit. The Oncomine TCR Beta libraries from cultured CD4+ T cells were pooled using unique dual indexes and then sequenced on an Illumina iSeq 100. On the authors' methods: Non-productive sequences were filtered out, and CDR3s that did not start with C, did not end with F or W, or were shorter than 7 amino acids were discarded. Antigen-specific clonotypes were identified using the MANAFEST web application through comparison of peptide-stimulated wells with reference and other culture wells. To be called positive, a clone needed an FDR below 0.05, an odds ratio above 5, and a productive frequency above 0.1% in at least two of three replicate wells. Cross-reactive clonotypes were defined as significantly expanded in both SARS-CoV-2 spike wells and at least one common cold coronavirus spike condition. CDR3 homology was assessed with Levenshtein distances (stringdist) and unrooted phylogenetic trees (ape) in R version 3.6.1. TCRdb's own reprocessing of the public reads used fastp at Q25 and MiXCR and kept productive beta chains. Duplicate CDR3 protein sequences are folded into a single record with the most common DNA and genes. TCRdb, rather than the study authors, made the V and J calls. Present in this sample are about 16,000 distinct CDR3 sequences, under 40% of which were seen just once. Clones ranked in the top ten supply approximately 15% of the sample.

Overall results and qualifications from the work: In convalescent patients, a median around 90% of post-vaccine SARS-CoV-2-reactive clones were detected only after vaccination, and vaccine-specific priming was suggested by this finding. Relatively few convalescent patients were included in the study, and early timepoints after natural infection were not analyzed. In convalescent patients, nearly all vaccine-specific clones (304 of 307) were found to be mono-reactive for SARS-CoV-2 spike rather than cross-reactive with common cold coronaviruses. The median number of SARS-CoV-2-reactive clonotypes rose from 21 after infection to around 40 after vaccination, but the change was not significant.

There are a few counts of this clonotype. Its antigen specificity is not known. The record has no base qualities; no much larger clone is one base away. The germline V gene sets CDR1 to MNHEY and CDR2 to SVGAGI. Cut back by 0 bases and 4 bases, the V and J ends lie 3 bases apart. Taken from cysteine to phenylalanine, the CDR3 has 12 residues. CDR3 DNA is the only sequence kept; it has 36 bases, read in frame from the first base. According to the study, the label for this sample's treatment or condition signals: approximately nine-day PBMC culture with coronavirus spike peptide pools or control peptides (ViraFEST assay). The study used the ViraFEST assay, which expanded antigen-specific T cells with peptide pools and then identified expanded clonotypes by TCR sequencing. The convalescent patients' positive SARS-CoV-2 PCR tests were from March to December 2020, which was before the Alpha, Beta and Delta variants emerged in the United States. PBMCs were cultured at approximately 2.1 million per well in IMDM supplemented with approximately 5.4% human AB serum and 8.5 to 10 IU/ml IL-2, with approximately 11 ug/ml peptide pools added. Half of the culture medium was replaced with fresh IL-2-containing medium on days 3 and 7. CD4+ T cells were isolated after around ten days of culture through negative selection using the EasySep CD4+ T cell isolation kit. Ficoll-Paque Plus gradient centrifugation was used to isolate PBMCs from whole blood, and the isolated PBMCs were then either used fresh or cryopreserved at -140C. Each culture condition was generally run in triplicate wells.

The chain employs TRBV6-5 and TRBJ1-1; the D gene cannot be resolved reliably. The sample comprised cultured CD4+ T cells from blood. The sequence was obtained from a human donor with COVID-19. The DNA sequence is as follows: TGTGCCAGCAGTTACTCGAGCACTGAAGCTTTCTTT. This gives the protein CASSYSSTEAFF.